Below, one TCR beta chain is given with its context. Genomic DNA belonging to each subset was distributed in equal measure over several immunoSEQ plates. Produced via immunoSEQ multiplex PCR; TCRdb's table is partial and in-frame only. The sample comprises 650,000 to 800,000 clones, approximately 72% of which are singletons, and less than 2% rests with the top ten. The data originate from a study of shared clonotypes between healthy human individuals. V lost 8 bases and J lost 7, with 14 bases in between. The germline V gene has CDR1 SNHLY and CDR2 FYNNEI. The CDR3 is made up of 13 amino acids. The authors divided CD4+ cells into CD45RA+ naive and CD45RA-negative memory subsets.

The sample comprised memory CD4+ T cells sorted from blood. The subset was: CD45RA-negative fraction. This chain uses TRBV2 with TRBJ2-2; D possibly corresponds to TRBD2 (5 bases). The TCR was taken from a woman aged 25 to 39 in good health. CDR3 loop: CASRSLGVGELFF. DNA of the CDR3: TGTGCCAGCCGTAGTCTCGGGGTCGGGGAGCTGTTTTTT.